This T cell receptor beta chain was identified in a study of control samples from healthy donors and cancer patients. The protocol was immunoSEQ multiplex PCR, while the TCRdb copy is restricted to in-frame clones and leaves out a portion. The sample gives approximately 52,000 clones, about 96% of which show up once; 1.1% is in the top ten. Germline CDR1 reads WSHSY; CDR2 reads SAAADI. V lost 7 bases to trimming and J lost 5 bases, with 12 bases between them. The length of the CDR3 is 12 residues. The chain uses TRBV10-2 and TRBJ2-7, with D maybe TRBD2 (6 bases). The sequencing sample was made of blood. This TCR was sampled from a woman under 30 in good health. The CDR3 reads CASKEGFNEQYF. The CDR3 DNA reads as TGCGCCAGCAAGGAGGGATTCAACGAGCAGTACTTC.